The 28 T cell receptor beta chains presented below share a single source sample, sequenced in a study of cytomegalovirus exposure and HLA in healthy donors. Profiled with immunoSEQ multiplex PCR; TCRdb holds only in-frame clones, not every one. Of over 50,000 clones listed, 90% to 97% are singletons. Sequenced material: PBMCs. These receptors came from a young woman in good health and CMV-seronegative.

In this sample, this clone turned up once. This chain links TRBV4-3 with TRBJ2-7, with 11 nucleotides matching TRBD2. Per germline, CDR1 LGHNA and CDR2 YSLEER. This CDR3 contains 14 residues. The V segment lost 5 bases and the J segment 2 bases; nucleotides outside the gene matches: 2. CDR3 in DNA: TGCGCCAGCAGCACGACTAGCGGGGCCTACGAGCAGTACTTC. Translated, it gives CASSTTSGAYEQYF.

The chain couples TRBV15 to TRBJ2-7; 14 nucleotides match TRBD2. V lost 4 bases, J lost 4 bases, and 9 bases stayed unmatched. This CDR3 is 17 amino acids long. The germline V gene encodes CDR1 LNHNV and CDR2 YYDKDF (reference sequence). The CDR3 spells CATSTGTSGRGRYEQYF. The CDR3, as DNA: TGTGCCACCAGCACGGGGACTAGCGGGAGAGGACGGTACGAGCAGTACTTC.

The chain carries TRBV18 and TRBJ2-7; 9 nucleotides line up with TRBD1. The CDR3 runs to 14 residues. With V trimmed by 6 bases and J by 2 bases, 5 bases remained unmatched. Germline V CDR1 and CDR2: KGHSH, LQKENI. The chain's CDR3 is CASSPDRGTYEQYF. In DNA form, the CDR3 reads TGTGCCAGCTCCCCGGACAGGGGAACCTACGAGCAGTACTTC.

The rearrangement joins TRBV5-1 to TRBJ1-2, with TRBD1 identical over 10 bases. Germline CDR1 and CDR2: SGHRS and YFSETQ. Trimming at V came to 0 bases and at J to 4 bases, leaving 0 bases not matched to a gene. The CDR3 has 14 amino acids. As DNA, the CDR3 is TGCGCCAGCAGCTTGGGGGACAGGGGCTATGGCTACACCTTC. Protein product: CASSLGDRGYGYTF.

The rearrangement uses TRBV21-1 and TRBJ1-2; the table gives TRBD1 as D, unverified against the DNA. TRBV21-1 is described as a pseudogene. The CDR3 loop spans 16 amino acids. The CDR3 DNA sequence: TGTGCCAGCAGCCGCCGTTTCCACAGGGGGCGCCGGGGCTACACCTTC. Protein sequence: CASSRRFHRGRRGYTF.

The chain recombines TRBV10-2 with TRBJ2-5; 10 bases line up with TRBD2. With 3 bases clipped from V and 3 bases from J, the junction kept 10 bases outside the gene matches. The germline CDR1 and CDR2 sequences are WSHSY and SAAADI. The CDR3 is 17 amino acids. The CDR3: CASSDFGLAGAKETQYF. The CDR3 bases are TGCGCCAGCAGTGATTTCGGGCTAGCGGGGGCCAAAGAGACCCAGTACTTC.

V usage is TRBV19 and J usage is TRBJ1-2; 7 bases align to TRBD1. The V gene end was trimmed by 2 bases and the J gene end by 4 bases; junction bases not matched to a gene: 10. CDR3 length: 16 amino acids. CDR1 and CDR2 from the germline V gene are LNHDA and SQIVND (reference sequence). The CDR3 coding sequence is TGTGCCAGTAGTATACAGGGGGGCATCACCCCCTATGGCTACACCTTC. Protein sequence: CASSIQGGITPYGYTF.

The chain has TRBV2 and TRBJ2-7; 11 bases line up with TRBD2. Trimming at V came to 7 bases and at J to 3 bases, leaving 5 bases not matched to a gene. The CDR3 has 14 amino acids. CDR1 is SNHLY, CDR2 FYNNEI, per germline. The CDR3 reads CASKRLAGNYEQYF. The CDR3 DNA sequence: TGTGCCAGCAAAAGACTAGCGGGGAACTACGAGCAGTACTTC.

V and J are TRBV7-2 and TRBJ2-1; TRBD1 aligns across 10 bases. This CDR3 region has 16 residues. Germline V gene lookup returns CDR1 SGHTA and CDR2 FQGNSA. The V and J ends lost 5 bases and 1 base, in that order; junction bases with no gene match: 5. CDR3 sequence reads: CASSIRTGGSYNEQFF. The CDR3 nucleotides read TGTGCCAGCAGCATCCGGACAGGGGGGTCCTACAATGAGCAGTTCTTC.

The gene calls are TRBV28 and TRBJ2-5, with 7 bases identical to TRBD2. This CDR3 is built from 13 residues. V was clipped by 3 bases and J by 5 bases; unmatched bases: 3. CDR1 is MDHEN, CDR2 SYDVKM, per germline. The CDR3: CASSFVGGETQYF. CDR3 DNA sequence: TGTGCCAGCAGTTTTGTCGGGGGGGAGACCCAGTACTTC.

This clone is a singleton in its sample. The chain has TRBV9 and TRBJ2-5; 8 bases align to TRBD1. The length of the CDR3 is 15 residues. Germline V lookup: CDR1 SGDLS, CDR2 YYNGEE. V lost 6 bases, J lost 4 bases, and 11 bases stayed unmatched. CDR3 sequence (DNA): TGTGCCAGCACCCAGGGGGCGGGGACCGCAGAGACCCAGTACTTC. It specifies CASTQGAGTAETQYF.

The chain uses TRBV7-2 and TRBJ2-1; a weak D match, TRBD1 (5 bases). The CDR3 sequence is 15 residues long. The germline V gene has CDR1 SGHTA and CDR2 FQGNSA. Trimming cost V 4 bases and J 3 bases, with 13 bases left between them. The CDR3 region is CASSWGGVYYNEQFF. DNA of the CDR3: TGTGCCAGCAGCTGGGGCGGAGTTTACTACAATGAGCAGTTCTTC.

J is TRBJ2-7 and V is TRBV7-2; D is possibly TRBD1 (5 bases). CDR1 is SGHTA and CDR2 is FQGNSA in the germline V gene. The V gene lost 2 bases and the J gene lost 6 bases, with 8 bases spanning the gap. The CDR3 is 12 amino acids. CDR3: CASSLWGSEQYF. CDR3 coding DNA: TGTGCCAGCAGCTTATGGGGCTCCGAGCAGTACTTC.

The chain combines TRBV11-3 with TRBJ1-1, with D unclear. Trimming took 1 base from V and 1 from J, leaving 7 bases between them. Germline V gene data show CDR1 as SGHNT and CDR2 as YENEEA. The CDR3 consists of 14 residues. Here the CDR3 reads CASSLGTGNTEAFF. As DNA, the CDR3 is TGTGCCAGCAGCTTAGGTACGGGGAACACTGAAGCTTTCTTT.

This clone is a singleton in its sample. The chain combines TRBV5-1 with TRBJ2-5, with 15 bases aligning to TRBD2. V was pared by 6 bases and J by 4 bases, with 7 bases of the junction left unmatched. The CDR3 consists of 16 residues. Germline CDR1 and CDR2: SGHRS and YFSETQ. The CDR3 nucleotides read TGCGCCAGCACCGGACTAGCGGGGGGGCTCCGAGAGACCCAGTACTTC. This codes for CASTGLAGGLRETQYF. Together with reference TRBV5-1 and TRBJ2-5, the CDR3 gives the full variable domain: KAGVTQTPRYLIKTRGQQVTLSCSPISGHRSVSWYQQTPGQGLQFLFEYFSETQRNKGNFPGRFSGRQFSNSRSEMNVSTLELGDSALYLCASTGLAGGLRETQYFGPGTRLLVL.

The rearrangement uses TRBV28 and TRBJ1-1, with D unresolved. This CDR3 contains 14 residues. Trimming shortened V by 3 bases and J by 0 bases, and 8 bases separated the two germline ends. Germline CDR1 reads MDHEN; CDR2 reads SYDVKM. CDR3: CASSFHSMNTEAFF. Here the CDR3 DNA reads TGTGCCAGCAGTTTCCACAGCATGAACACTGAAGCTTTCTTT.

The V call is TRBV7-9, the J call TRBJ1-1; the match to TRBD1 covers 8 bases. The length of the CDR3 is 15 residues. Looked up from germline, CDR1 is SEHNR and CDR2 is FQNEAQ (reference sequence). J was trimmed by 0 bases and V by 5 bases; bases with no gene match: 5. CDR3 loop: CASSRRDRLNTEAFF. The CDR3 DNA sequence: TGTGCCAGCAGCAGAAGGGACAGGCTGAACACTGAAGCTTTCTTT.

The rearrangement joins TRBV11-3 to TRBJ2-1; tentative D call: TRBD2 (6 bases). Germline V gives CDR1 SGHNT, CDR2 YENEEA. The length of the CDR3 is 15 residues. V was trimmed by 1 base and J by 0 bases, leaving 7 bases between them. CDR3 protein: CASSLGGVSYNEQFF. The CDR3 region has the DNA TGTGCCAGCAGCTTAGGGGGGGTCTCCTACAATGAGCAGTTCTTC.

V and J are TRBV23-1 and TRBJ2-1, with D maybe TRBD2 (5 bases). TRBV23-1 is labeled an ORF, and its function is uncertain. Trimming stripped 3 bases from V and 4 bases from J, with 7 bases between. This CDR3 comprises 13 residues. CDR3 protein: CASSHEGYNEQFF. The DNA of the CDR3 is TGCGCCAGCAGTCACGAGGGTTACAATGAGCAGTTCTTC.

The chain is built from TRBV7-9 and TRBJ1-2, with D possibly TRBD1 on 6 matching bases. CDR3 length equals 14 residues. Trimming shortened V by 1 base and J by 8 bases, and 14 bases separated the two germline ends. CDR1 SEHNR and CDR2 FQNEAQ come from the germline V gene (reference sequence). The DNA of the CDR3 is TGTGCCAGCAGCTTAGGTGCGGGGGCGGTGGGCTACACCTTC. Translating it yields CASSLGAGAVGYTF.

V is TRBV7-8 and J is TRBJ2-3; TRBD1 is a possible D gene (10 bases). The CDR3 has 20 residues. The germline gives CDR1 SGHVS, CDR2 FQNEAQ. Trimming left V 2 bases short and J 0 bases short, with 24 bases between. The CDR3 sequence is CASSLPDRGLAGPSTDTQYF. The CDR3 DNA reads TGTGCCAGCAGCTTACCAGACAGGGGGCTAGCGGGGCCTAGCACAGATACGCAGTATTTT.

This chain connects TRBV27 to TRBJ2-7; 8 bases line up with TRBD2. CDR1 is MNHEY and CDR2 is SMNVEV in the germline V gene (reference sequence). J lost 6 bases, V lost 11 bases, and 12 bases had no gene match. The CDR3 is 13 amino acids. This CDR3 reads CAAGGSGSGEQYF. CDR3 DNA: TGTGCCGCCGGGGGGAGCGGGAGTGGCGAGCAGTACTTC.

The chain has TRBV7-9 and TRBJ1-1; the match to TRBD1 covers 10 bases. The CDR3 has 17 amino acids. The ends lost 4 bases at V and 0 bases at J; junction bases unmatched: 8. The V gene's germline CDR1 is SEHNR and CDR2 FQNEAQ (reference sequence). The CDR3 nucleotides are TGTGCCAGCAGCTCACCTCCGGGACAGGGGATGAACACTGAAGCTTTCTTT. Protein sequence: CASSSPPGQGMNTEAFF.

CDR3 residues: CASSSSRETQYF. The DNA for the CDR3 is TGTGCCAGCAGCTCGTCGCGGGAGACCCAGTACTTC. The gene calls are TRBV7-2 and TRBJ2-5; D remains unclear. The CDR3 sequence is 12 residues long. The germline CDR1 and CDR2 sequences are SGHTA and FQGNSA. The V and J ends lost 4 bases and 5 bases respectively, with 8 bases between them.

The chain uses TRBV5-1 and TRBJ2-7; D might be TRBD1 (5 bases). In germline, CDR1 is SGHRS, CDR2 YFSETQ. The CDR3 has 16 amino acids. Trimming took 0 bases from V and 2 from J, leaving 15 bases between them. Written as DNA, the CDR3 is TGCGCCAGCAGCTTGGGTTCTTGGGGCGGCACCTACGAGCAGTACTTC. It specifies CASSLGSWGGTYEQYF.

This chain connects TRBV28 to TRBJ2-5; 13 bases are a match to TRBD2. Unmatched junction bases numbered 3, after V lost 11 bases and J lost 3 bases. The length of the CDR3 is 13 residues. Germline CDR1 is MDHEN and CDR2 is SYDVKM. The CDR3: CAWGTSGEETQYF. The CDR3 DNA reads TGTGCCTGGGGGACTAGCGGGGAAGAGACCCAGTACTTC.

This chain links TRBV28 with TRBJ1-5; 9 bases are a match to TRBD1. Germline CDR1 and CDR2: MDHEN and SYDVKM. This CDR3 is built from 18 residues. The V gene end was trimmed by 6 bases and the J gene end by 0 bases; junction bases not matched to a gene: 12. The DNA of the CDR3 is TGTGCCAGCAGCAGCCGGGACAGGGTCATTCATAGCAATCAGCCCCAGCATTTT. Translation gives CASSSRDRVIHSNQPQHF.

This chain links TRBV9 with TRBJ2-1; 8 nucleotides match TRBD2. The CDR3 loop spans 14 amino acids. J was trimmed by 0 bases and V by 6 bases; bases with no gene match: 2. Germline V gene lookup returns CDR1 SGDLS and CDR2 YYNGEE. DNA of the CDR3: TGTGCCAGCACGGGGGGGAGCTCCTACAATGAGCAGTTCTTC. Amino acid sequence: CASTGGSSYNEQFF.